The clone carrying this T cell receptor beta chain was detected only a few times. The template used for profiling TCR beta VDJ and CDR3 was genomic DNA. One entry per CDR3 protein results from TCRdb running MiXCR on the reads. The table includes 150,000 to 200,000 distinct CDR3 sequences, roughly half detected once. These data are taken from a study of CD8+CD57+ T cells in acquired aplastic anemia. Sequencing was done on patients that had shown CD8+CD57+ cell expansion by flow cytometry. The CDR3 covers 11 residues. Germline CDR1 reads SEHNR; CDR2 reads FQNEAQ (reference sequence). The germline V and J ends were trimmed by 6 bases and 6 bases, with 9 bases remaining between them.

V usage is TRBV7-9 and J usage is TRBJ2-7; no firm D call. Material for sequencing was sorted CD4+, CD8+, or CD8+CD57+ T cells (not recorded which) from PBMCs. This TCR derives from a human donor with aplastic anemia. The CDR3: CASSFSTEQYF. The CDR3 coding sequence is TGTGCCAGCAGTTTCTCGACCGAGCAGTACTTC.